What follows are 5 T cell receptor beta chains derived from one specimen sequenced in a study of blood T cell repertoires in COVID-19 (dated by TCRdb to about 2020). Library preparation employed the immunoSEQ multiplex PCR assay. TCRdb re-hosts the immuneACCESS table, in-frame sequences only. Its copies lack some clones; in the studies checked, an unresolved V gene accounts for under half of them, and the cause for the rest is not known. The sample has 75,000 or so clones on record, 87% of them singletons. Clones ranked in the top ten supply approximately 4.9% of the sample. Sequenced sample: peripheral blood. All receptors come from a woman older than 75 with active or convalescent COVID-19.

The chain recombines TRBV5-4 with TRBJ2-2; D uncertain. Germline loops: CDR1 SGHNT, CDR2 YYREEE (reference sequence). The CDR3 runs to 16 residues. V lost 0 bases, J lost 0 bases, and 9 bases lay in between. The CDR3 nucleotides read TGTGCCAGCAGCTTGGATGCGAAAGCGAACACCGGGGAGCTGTTTTTT. Its protein is CASSLDAKANTGELFF. Filled out from reference TRBV5-4 and TRBJ2-2, the complete variable domain reads ETGVTQSPTHLIKTRGQQVTLRCSSQSGHNTVSWYQQALGQGPQFIFQYYREEENGRGNFPPRFSGLQFPNYSSELNVNALELDDSALYLCASSLDAKANTGELFFGEGSRLTVL.

The chain employs TRBV5-4 and TRBJ2-1; 9 bases agree with TRBD2. V gave up 0 bases and J gave up 10 bases; unmatched junction bases: 2. The CDR3 sequence is 13 residues long. CDR1 SGHNT and CDR2 YYREEE come from the germline V gene (reference sequence). CDR3 sequence reads: CASSLAAGGEQFF. CDR3 in DNA: TGTGCCAGCAGCTTGGCAGCGGGGGGAGAGCAGTTCTTC. The full variable domain, completed using reference TRBV5-4 and TRBJ2-1, is ETGVTQSPTHLIKTRGQQVTLRCSSQSGHNTVSWYQQALGQGPQFIFQYYREEENGRGNFPPRFSGLQFPNYSSELNVNALELDDSALYLCASSLAAGGEQFFGPGTRLTVL.

This chain uses TRBV28 with TRBJ2-7; D remains ambiguous. V lost 7 bases and J 1 base, leaving 11 bases between the germline ends. The CDR3 length is 13 residues. The germline CDR1 and CDR2 sequences are MDHEN and SYDVKM. CDR3 sequence reads: CASTHPKSYEQYF. CDR3 DNA: TGTGCCAGCACACACCCAAAATCCTACGAGCAGTACTTC.

The sample holds a few counts of this clone. V and J are TRBV6-2 or TRBV6-3 and TRBJ1-1, with D possibly TRBD1 on 5 matching bases. This CDR3 contains 17 residues. Deletions cut 2 bases from V and 1 base from J, with 17 bases between. Germline values: CDR1 MNHEY, CDR2 SVGEGT. Here the CDR3 DNA reads TGTGCCAGCAGTTACCCCGGGGGTCCAAGAACGAACACTGAAGCTTTCTTT. This gives the protein CASSYPGGPRTNTEAFF.

V and J are TRBV6-5 and TRBJ2-7; perhaps TRBD2 as D (6 bases). The V gene lost 6 bases and the J gene lost 4 bases, with 13 bases spanning the gap. Germline-derived CDR1 and CDR2 are MNHEY and SVGAGI. The CDR3 loop spans 13 amino acids. The CDR3 sequence: CASRGPAGYEQYF. The CDR3 bases are TGTGCCAGCAGGGGACCCGCGGGATACGAGCAGTACTTC.